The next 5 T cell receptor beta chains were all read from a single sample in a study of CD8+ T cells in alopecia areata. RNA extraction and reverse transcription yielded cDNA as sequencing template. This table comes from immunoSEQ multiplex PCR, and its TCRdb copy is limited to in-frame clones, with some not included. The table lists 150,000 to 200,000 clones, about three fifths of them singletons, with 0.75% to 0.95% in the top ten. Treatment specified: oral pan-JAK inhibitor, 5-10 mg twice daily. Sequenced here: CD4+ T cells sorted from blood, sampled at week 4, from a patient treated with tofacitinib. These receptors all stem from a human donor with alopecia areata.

In DNA, the CDR3 is TGTGCCTGGAGTGCCCCAGGGGCGGGCAATCAGCCCCAGCATTTT. This encodes CAWSAPGAGNQPQHF. The V and J genes are TRBV30 and TRBJ1-5; weak D call: TRBD1 (6 bases). The CDR3 runs 15 residues. Trimming removed 1 base from V and 2 bases from J, with 12 bases in between. Looked up from germline, CDR1 is GTSNPN and CDR2 is SVGIG (reference sequence). The full variable domain, in which reference TRBV30 and TRBJ1-5 provide the parts outside the CDR3, is SQTIHQWPATLVQPVGSPLSLECTVEGTSNPNLYWYRQAAGRGLQLLFYSVGIGQISSEVPQNLSASRPQDRQFILSSKKLLLSDSGFYLCAWSAPGAGNQPQHFGDGTRLSIL.

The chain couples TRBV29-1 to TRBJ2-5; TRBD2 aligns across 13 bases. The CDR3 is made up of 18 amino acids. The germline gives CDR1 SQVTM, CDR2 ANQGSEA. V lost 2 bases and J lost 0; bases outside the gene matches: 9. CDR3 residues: CSVETDVLAGGYQETQYF. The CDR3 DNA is TGCAGCGTTGAAACAGATGTACTAGCGGGGGGGTACCAAGAGACCCAGTACTTC.

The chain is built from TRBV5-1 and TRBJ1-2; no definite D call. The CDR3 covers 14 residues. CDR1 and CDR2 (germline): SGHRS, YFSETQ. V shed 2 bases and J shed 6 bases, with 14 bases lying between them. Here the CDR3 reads CASSFDRRGNGYTF. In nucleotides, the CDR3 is TGCGCCAGCAGCTTTGACCGGAGAGGGAATGGCTACACCTTC. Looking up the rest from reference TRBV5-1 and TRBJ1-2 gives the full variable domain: KAGVTQTPRYLIKTRGQQVTLSCSPISGHRSVSWYQQTPGQGLQFLFEYFSETQRNKGNFPGRFSGRQFSNSRSEMNVSTLELGDSALYLCASSFDRRGNGYTFGSGTRLTVV.

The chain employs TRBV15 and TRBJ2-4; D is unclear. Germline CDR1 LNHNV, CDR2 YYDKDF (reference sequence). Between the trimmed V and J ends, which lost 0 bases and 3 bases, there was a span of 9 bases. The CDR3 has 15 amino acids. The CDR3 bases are TGTGCCACCAGCAGAGATCGCGACGGCAAAAACATTCAGTACTTC. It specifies CATSRDRDGKNIQYF.

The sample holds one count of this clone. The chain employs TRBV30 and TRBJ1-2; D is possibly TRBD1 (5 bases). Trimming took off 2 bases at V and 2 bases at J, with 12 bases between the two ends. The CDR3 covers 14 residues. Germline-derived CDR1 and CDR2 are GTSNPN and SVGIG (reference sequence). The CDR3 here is CAWSFQGTNYGYTF. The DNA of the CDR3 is TGTGCCTGGAGTTTTCAGGGCACCAACTATGGCTACACCTTC.